This TCR beta chain was documented in a study of cytotoxic CD8 clonotypes in ibrutinib-treated CLL. Study at large: After median approximately 74 months, roughly 14 stayed in remission, around twelve progressed; responses some 25 partial, 2 complete. Findings of the study overall: Circulating CD8+ T-cell counts were tracked by baseline clonality, which exceeded that of age-matched healthy donors. Public clonotypes were uncommon and contracted or stayed stable on treatment.

Assay used: immunoSEQ multiplex PCR; TCRdb lists only in-frame clones, some missing. The profile shows more than 85,000 clones, approximately 78% of them singletons. The V gene's germline CDR1 is SNHLY and CDR2 FYNNEI. There are 14 residues in the CDR3. Losses at the gene ends were 6 bases for V and 0 bases for J; bases not matched to a gene: 5. Concerning this clone itself: Its cognate antigen is unknown.

J is TRBJ2-7 and V is TRBV2, with 7 bases matching TRBD1. This TCR came from a human donor with chronic lymphocytic leukemia. Sequenced here: PBMCs, sampled after 12 months of ibrutinib treatment. In nucleotides, the CDR3 is TGTGCCAGCAGGCTGACAGGGAGCTCCTACGAGCAGTACTTC. It specifies CASRLTGSSYEQYF. The whole variable domain, filled in from reference TRBV2 and TRBJ2-7, reads EPEVTQTPSHQVTQMGQEVILRCVPISNHLYFYWYRQILGQKVEFLVSFYNNEISEKSEIFDDQFSVERPDGSNFTLKIRSTKLEDSAMYFCASRLTGSSYEQYFGPGTRLTVT.